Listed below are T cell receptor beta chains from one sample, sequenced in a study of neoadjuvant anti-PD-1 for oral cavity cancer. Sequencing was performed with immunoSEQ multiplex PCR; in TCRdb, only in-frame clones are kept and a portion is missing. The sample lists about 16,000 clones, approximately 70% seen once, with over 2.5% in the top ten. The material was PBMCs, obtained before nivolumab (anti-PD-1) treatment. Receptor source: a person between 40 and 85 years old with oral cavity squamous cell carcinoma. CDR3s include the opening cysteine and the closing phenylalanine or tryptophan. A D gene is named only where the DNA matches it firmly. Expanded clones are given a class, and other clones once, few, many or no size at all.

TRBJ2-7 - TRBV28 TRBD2 CASSTTSGSRYEQYF TGTGCCAGCAGTACAACTAGCGGGAGTAGATACGAGCAGTACTTC
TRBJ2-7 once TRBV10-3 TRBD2 CATGTSGPTGLYEQYF TGTGCCACGGGGACTAGCGGCCCAACGGGGTTATACGAGCAGTACTTC
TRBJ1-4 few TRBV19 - CASSTQGTNEKLFF TGTGCCAGTAGTACCCAGGGGACTAATGAAAAACTGTTTTTT
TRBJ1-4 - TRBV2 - CASRGGEKLFF TGTGCCAGCAGGGGGGGTGAAAAACTGTTTTTT
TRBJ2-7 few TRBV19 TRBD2 CATTAGAPREQYF TGTGCCACCACAGCGGGGGCCCCCCGCGAGCAGTACTTC
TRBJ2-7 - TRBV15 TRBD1 CATSPGTGGPYEQYF TGTGCCACCAGCCCCGGGACAGGGGGCCCCTACGAGCAGTACTTC
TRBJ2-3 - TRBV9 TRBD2 CASSEIAGADTQYF TGTGCCAGCAGTGAAATAGCGGGAGCAGATACGCAGTATTTT
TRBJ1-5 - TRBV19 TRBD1 CATSGQPNQPQHF TGTGCCACCTCGGGACAGCCAAATCAGCCCCAGCATTTT
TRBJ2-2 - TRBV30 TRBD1 CAWGAGQGIGELFF TGTGCCTGGGGGGCGGGACAGGGTATCGGGGAGCTGTTTTTT
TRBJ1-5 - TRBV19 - CASSISEGGNQPQHF TGTGCCAGTAGTATTTCAGAAGGTGGCAATCAGCCCCAGCATTTT
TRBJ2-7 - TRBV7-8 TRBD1 CASSPRAQGAREQYF TGTGCCAGCAGCCCAAGGGCACAGGGGGCAAGGGAGCAGTACTTC
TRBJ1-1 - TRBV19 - CASSIKGDTEAFF TGTGCCAGTAGTATCAAGGGGGACACTGAAGCTTTCTTT
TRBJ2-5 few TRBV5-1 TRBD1 CASSGGQGKETQYF TGCGCCAGCAGCGGGGGACAGGGGAAAGAGACCCAGTACTTC
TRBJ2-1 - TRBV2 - CASSERLTPGEQFF TGTGCCAGCAGTGAGAGACTCACTCCGGGTGAGCAGTTCTTC
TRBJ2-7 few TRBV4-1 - CASSQDVPQSYEQYF TGCGCCAGCAGCCAAGATGTACCCCAGTCCTACGAGCAGTACTTC
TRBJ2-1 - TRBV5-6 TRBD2 CASSSYRRGRPGLAEQFF TGTGCCAGCAGCTCCTACAGGCGCGGGAGGCCGGGGTTGGCTGAGCAGTTCTTC
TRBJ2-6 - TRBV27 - CASSERGSGANVLTF TGTGCCAGCAGTGAACGGGGCTCTGGGGCCAACGTCCTGACTTTC
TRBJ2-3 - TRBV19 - CASSISGLPSYF TGTGCCAGTAGTATATCGGGACTCCCATCTTATTTT
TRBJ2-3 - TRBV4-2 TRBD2 CASSQDLAGGTDTQYF TGTGCCAGCAGCCAAGATCTAGCGGGAGGCACAGATACGCAGTATTTT
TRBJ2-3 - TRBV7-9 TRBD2 CASSLWTSGLDTQYF TGTGCCAGCAGCTTATGGACTAGCGGACTAGATACGCAGTATTTT
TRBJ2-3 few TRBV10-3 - CASRDSQGTDTQYF TGTGCCAGCCGGGACTCTCAAGGGACAGATACGCAGTATTTT
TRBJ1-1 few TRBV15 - CATSSQRAVVTEAFF TGTGCCACCAGCAGTCAAAGGGCAGTGGTCACTGAAGCTTTCTTT
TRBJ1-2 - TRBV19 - CASVNSYGYTF TGTGCCAGCGTTAATTCCTATGGCTACACCTTC
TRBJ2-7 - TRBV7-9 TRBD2 CASSQEGGPTYEQYF TGTGCCAGCAGCCAGGAGGGAGGGCCCACCTACGAGCAGTACTTC
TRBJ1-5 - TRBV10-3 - CAISESGGANQPQHF TGTGCCATCAGTGAGTCGGGGGGGGCGAATCAGCCCCAGCATTTT
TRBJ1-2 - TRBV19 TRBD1 CASSTSGGGYTF TGTGCCAGTAGTACCTCAGGGGGAGGCTACACCTTC
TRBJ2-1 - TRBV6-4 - CASSDQGNEQFF TGTGCCAGCAGTGACCAGGGTAATGAGCAGTTCTTC
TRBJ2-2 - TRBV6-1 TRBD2 CASSVGGVGGELFF TGTGCCAGCAGCGTGGGGGGGGTAGGCGGGGAGCTGTTTTTT
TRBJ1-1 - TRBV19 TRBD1 CASRSGGMNTEAFF TGTGCCAGTAGGTCAGGGGGCATGAACACTGAAGCTTTCTTT
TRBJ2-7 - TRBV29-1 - CSVVGLYEQYF TGCAGCGTTGTTGGACTCTACGAGCAGTACTTC
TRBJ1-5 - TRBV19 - CASNGGGQVNQPQHF TGTGCCAGTAATGGGGGGGGACAAGTCAATCAGCCCCAGCATTTT
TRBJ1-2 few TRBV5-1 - CASSMGRIANYGYTF TGCGCCAGCAGCATGGGACGGATAGCGAACTATGGCTACACCTTC
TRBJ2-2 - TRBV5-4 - CASSGRDTGELFF TGTGCCAGTAGCGGTCGGGACACCGGGGAGCTGTTTTTT
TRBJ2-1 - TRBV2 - CASRPTTPEQFF TGTGCCAGCAGGCCAACTACGCCCGAGCAGTTCTTC
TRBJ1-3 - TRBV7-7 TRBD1 CASSPGGSGNTIYF TGTGCTAGCAGCCCAGGGGGTTCTGGAAACACCATATATTTT
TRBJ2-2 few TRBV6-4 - CASSHEENTGELFF TGTGCCAGCAGCCACGAGGAGAACACCGGGGAGCTGTTTTTT
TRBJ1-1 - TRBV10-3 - CAISAGGLNTEAFF TGTGCCATCAGTGCCGGGGGGTTGAACACTGAAGCTTTCTTT
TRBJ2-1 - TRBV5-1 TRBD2 CASSLEGLPLGEQFF TGCGCCAGCAGCTTGGAGGGACTACCCCTGGGTGAGCAGTTCTTC
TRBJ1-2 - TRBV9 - CASSMMPSTETGYGYTF TGTGCCAGCAGCATGATGCCCTCGACAGAAACGGGCTATGGCTACACCTTC
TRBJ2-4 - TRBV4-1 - CASSQGPGTAKNIQYF TGCGCCAGCAGCCAAGGACCCGGGACAGCCAAAAACATTCAGTACTTC
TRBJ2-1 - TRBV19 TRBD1 CASTVGIDRGPYNEQFF TGTGCCAGCACCGTCGGGATAGACAGGGGACCATACAATGAGCAGTTCTTC
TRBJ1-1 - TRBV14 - CASSQGPRTEAFF TGTGCCAGCAGCCAAGGGCCTAGGACTGAAGCTTTCTTT
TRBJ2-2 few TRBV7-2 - CASSLVRFTGELFF TGTGCCAGCAGCTTAGTTCGGTTCACCGGGGAGCTGTTTTTT
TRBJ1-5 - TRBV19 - CASIRSVSGSNQPQHF TGTGCCAGTATCAGGTCCGTGTCCGGGAGCAATCAGCCCCAGCATTTT
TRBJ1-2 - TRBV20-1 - CSATGEIGYTF TGCAGTGCTACAGGGGAGATTGGCTACACCTTC